Following are 20 T cell receptor beta chains from one sample sequenced in a study of control samples from healthy donors and cancer patients. Data came from immunoSEQ multiplex PCR; TCRdb stores just in-frame clones and leaves some out. Found here are about 55,000 clones, approximately 85% of them singletons; the top ten hold approximately 4%. Sample: blood. These receptors all come from a man aged 50-59 years in good health.

The chain carries TRBV4-1 and TRBJ2-1, with TRBD2 matching over 10 bases. V lost 4 bases to trimming and J lost 5 bases; unmatched junction nucleotides: 2. The germline V gene has CDR1 MGHRA and CDR2 YSYEKL. The CDR3 spans 14 residues. The CDR3: CASSRLAGDNEQFF. The CDR3 nucleotides read TGCGCCAGCAGCCGGCTAGCGGGAGACAATGAGCAGTTCTTC.

The rearrangement uses TRBV6-5 and TRBJ1-1; D perhaps matches TRBD1 (6 bases). This CDR3 region has 13 residues. Germline CDR1 reads MNHEY; CDR2 reads SVGAGI. V was cut by 8 bases and J by 5 bases, with 15 bases left in between. In nucleotides, the CDR3 is TGTGCCAGCTACCCAGGGGTCCGGACTGAAGCTTTCTTT. This codes for CASYPGVRTEAFF.

V gene TRBV11-2 combines with J gene TRBJ2-3; D uncertain. Germline CDR1 and CDR2: SGHAT and FQNNGV. This CDR3 is built from 14 residues. Trimming took off 0 bases at V and 6 bases at J, with 10 bases between the two ends. Written as DNA, the CDR3 is TGTGCCAGCAGCTTAGATCGGACGCTGGATACGCAGTATTTT. Its translation is CASSLDRTLDTQYF.

The genes are TRBV27 and TRBJ1-3; D unresolved. Germline CDR1 reads MNHEY; CDR2 reads SMNVEV (reference sequence). The CDR3 length is 15 residues. The V end was cut by 4 bases, the J end by 0 bases, with 10 bases between. The CDR3, as DNA: TGTGCCAGCAGTTCCCGGGGTAACTCTGGAAACACCATATATTTT. Encoded protein: CASSSRGNSGNTIYF.

This clone was recorded once. This chain joins TRBV6-6 and TRBJ2-1, with 7 bases lining up with TRBD1. With 4 bases clipped from V and 0 bases from J, the junction kept 0 bases outside the gene matches. The CDR3 length is 14 residues. Germline V CDR1 and CDR2: MNHNY, SVGAGI (reference sequence). The CDR3 region has the DNA TGTGCCAGCAGTTGGGACAGCTCCTACAATGAGCAGTTCTTC. This translates into CASSWDSSYNEQFF.

The chain joins TRBV5-1 to TRBJ2-5; D is undetermined. CDR3 length: 14 residues. Germline V gene data show CDR1 as SGHRS and CDR2 as YFSETQ. The germline V and J ends were trimmed by 0 bases and 5 bases, with 11 bases remaining between them. CDR3: CASSLAGSRETQYF. The CDR3 nucleotides read TGCGCCAGCAGCTTGGCCGGGTCTAGGGAGACCCAGTACTTC.

The chain is built from TRBV6-1 and TRBJ2-7, with D perhaps matching TRBD2 (5 bases). V lost 2 bases and J lost 2, with 22 bases in between. The CDR3 has 18 residues. Per germline, CDR1 MNHNS and CDR2 SASEGT. The CDR3: CASSETRSPGEGTYEQYF. As DNA, the CDR3 is TGTGCCAGCAGTGAAACTAGAAGCCCCGGGGAAGGGACCTACGAGCAGTACTTC.

The gene calls are TRBV15 and TRBJ2-1; 7 bases line up with TRBD2. The length of the CDR3 is 15 residues. The germline gives CDR1 LNHNV, CDR2 YYDKDF (reference sequence). J gave up 8 bases and V 3 bases, and 10 bases lay outside the gene matches. Here the CDR3 reads CATSSTSDWGDEQFF. CDR3 nucleotide sequence: TGTGCCACCAGCAGCACTAGCGACTGGGGGGATGAGCAGTTCTTC.

The J gene is TRBJ1-1, the V gene TRBV20-1, with no clear D. CDR3 length: 11 residues. Germline CDR1 is DFQATT and CDR2 is SNEGSKA (reference sequence). With 5 bases removed from V and 7 bases from J, the gap between germline ends came to 11 bases. CDR3 nucleotide sequence: TGCAGTGCTGCCTTTTTGAGTGAAGCTTTCTTT. It encodes CSAAFLSEAFF.

The chain has TRBV6-5 and TRBJ2-7; 7 bases map to TRBD1. Germline V gene sequence: CDR1 MNHEY, CDR2 SVGAGI. There are 11 residues in the CDR3. Unmatched junction bases numbered 2, after V lost 10 bases and J lost 2 bases. The CDR3 DNA sequence: TGTGCCACCGGGACAGCCTACGAGCAGTACTTC. Residues: CATGTAYEQYF.

The genes are TRBV4-1 and TRBJ2-7; D is unclear. The V end lost 5 bases, the J end lost 5 bases, and 7 bases lay between the germline ends. The CDR3 is 11 residues long. In germline, CDR1 is MGHRA, CDR2 YSYEKL. The DNA for the CDR3 is TGCGCCAGCAGCGAAAGGGACGAGCAGTACTTC. Its translation: CASSERDEQYF.

V usage is TRBV28 and J usage is TRBJ1-2, with D unresolved. Germline V lookup: CDR1 MDHEN, CDR2 SYDVKM. The CDR3 runs 15 residues. V lost 1 base and J 0 bases, leaving 9 bases between the germline ends. CDR3 in DNA: TGTGCCAGCAGTTTATTTATTGAATCTAACTATGGCTACACCTTC. The encoded protein is CASSLFIESNYGYTF.

The chain uses TRBV2 and TRBJ2-1, with TRBD2 identical over 7 bases. CDR1 SNHLY and CDR2 FYNNEI come from the germline V gene. This CDR3 is 14 amino acids long. The V gene end was trimmed by 5 bases and the J gene end by 5 bases; junction bases not matched to a gene: 6. The CDR3 loop reads CASSLSGNDNEQFF. The CDR3 bases are TGTGCCAGCAGTCTGAGCGGGAATGACAATGAGCAGTTCTTC.

The chain recombines TRBV4-3 with TRBJ1-2; D is unclear. Germline CDR1 is LGHNA and CDR2 is YSLEER. This CDR3 region has 15 residues. With 4 bases removed from V and 2 bases from J, the gap between germline ends came to 14 bases. Here the CDR3 DNA reads TGCGCCAGCAGCCGATACAGAGGCTCAAACTATGGCTACACCTTC. Amino acid sequence: CASSRYRGSNYGYTF.

CDR3: CASSSSMGEVGETQYF. In nucleotides, the CDR3 is TGTGCCAGCAGCTCGTCCATGGGGGAGGTTGGAGAGACCCAGTACTTC. The genes are TRBV13 and TRBJ2-5, with D maybe TRBD2 (6 bases). The CDR3 loop spans 16 amino acids. V lost 4 bases and J 4 bases, leaving 19 bases between the germline ends. CDR1 and CDR2 from the germline V gene are PRHDT and FYEKMQ (reference sequence).

The CDR3 is CASSSRGQTGETQYF. The CDR3 DNA follows: TGTGCCAGCAGCTCCCGGGGACAGACGGGAGAGACCCAGTACTTC. The chain recombines TRBV13 with TRBJ2-5; 7 bases are a match to TRBD1. The CDR3 runs to 15 residues. The germline V gene has CDR1 PRHDT and CDR2 FYEKMQ (reference sequence). V lost 4 bases and J lost 4; bases outside the gene matches: 9.

This sequence joins TRBV21-1 and TRBJ2-7. TRBV21-1 is classified as a pseudogene. The CDR3 totals 14 residues. CDR3 region: CASSKEQHYYEQYF. The CDR3 DNA is TGTGCCAGCAGCAAAGAACAGCACTACTACGAGCAGTACTTC.

About this clone: A read error may produce the germline difference seen at one junction end. This chain joins TRBV5-5 and TRBJ1-3; D gene unclear. Germline V gene sequence: CDR1 SGHKS, CDR2 YYEKEE (reference sequence). This CDR3 spans 12 amino acids. Here the CDR3 DNA reads TGTGCCGGCAGCTTGGAGGGAAACACCATATATTTT. The encoded protein is CAGSLEGNTIYF.

This rearrangement joins TRBV7-3 to TRBJ2-3; 11 bases align to TRBD1. Germline lookup yields CDR1 SGHTA and CDR2 FQGTGA. The CDR3 contains 15 residues. Trimming cost V 2 bases and J 4 bases; bases outside gene matches: 2. The CDR3 loop is CASSLGGQGADTQYF. Written as DNA, the CDR3 is TGTGCCAGCAGCTTAGGGGGACAGGGGGCAGATACGCAGTATTTT.

V and J are TRBV29-1 and TRBJ1-1; no firm D call. The germline V and J ends were trimmed by 8 bases and 9 bases, with 19 bases remaining between them. The germline V gene has CDR1 SQVTM and CDR2 ANQGSEA. The CDR3 contains 12 residues. The CDR3 region is CSMLMGIRKAFF. For the CDR3, the DNA is TGCAGCATGCTTATGGGGATTAGGAAAGCTTTCTTT.